One sample yielded the 25 T cell receptor beta chains listed below, sequenced in a study of Graves' ophthalmopathy and Graves' hyperthyroidism. RNA transcripts provided the template for amplifying TCR beta CDR3 regions. RT-PCR with HTBI primers came first, then second-round multiplex PCR. In TCRdb, the multiplex PCR reads were re-called with MiXCR into one record per CDR3 protein. The sample yields about 210,000 distinct CDR3 sequences, approximately 28% seen once. The sequencing input was peripheral blood. The source of these receptors is a man between 45 and 60 years old with Graves' ophthalmopathy.

The table lists this clonotype with many counts. The V gene is TRBV29-1, the J gene TRBJ2-7, with 11 bases lining up with TRBD2. Germline V lookup: CDR1 SQVTM, CDR2 ANQGSEA. CDR3 size: 16 residues. The junction had 8 bases not matched to a gene; V was cut back by 0 bases and J by 4 bases. The CDR3 here is CSVEDPTLAGDYEQYF. The CDR3 DNA sequence: TGCAGCGTTGAAGATCCCACACTAGCGGGAGATTACGAGCAGTACTTC.

This sequence joins TRBV5-1 and TRBJ2-2, with a possible D match to TRBD2 (5 bases). Germline values: CDR1 SGHRS, CDR2 YFSETQ. The CDR3 totals 15 residues. V dropped 0 bases and J dropped 6 bases, with 12 bases sitting between them. CDR3 residues: CASSLAASQSGELFF. The DNA for the CDR3 is TGCGCCAGCAGCTTGGCAGCTAGCCAGTCCGGGGAGCTGTTTTTT.

This clonotype was detected only a few times. V gene TRBV6-1 combines with J gene TRBJ1-5, with TRBD1 matching over 8 bases. Germline V gene lookup returns CDR1 MNHNS and CDR2 SASEGT. Unmatched junction bases numbered 5, after V lost 2 bases and J lost 5 bases. The length of the CDR3 is 15 residues. CDR3 DNA: TGTGCCAGCAGTGAATCGGACAGGGTGGATCAGCCCCAGCATTTT. Translation gives CASSESDRVDQPQHF.

The chain couples TRBV2 to TRBJ1-1, with D unclear. V was cut by 3 bases and J by 1 base, with 6 bases left in between. Germline-derived CDR1 and CDR2 are SNHLY and FYNNEI. The CDR3 sequence is 13 residues long. CDR3 DNA sequence: TGTGCCAGCAGTGAGTCCCCGAACACTGAAGCTTTCTTT. Residues: CASSESPNTEAFF.

The J gene is TRBJ2-7, the V gene TRBV12-3 or TRBV12-4, with TRBD2 matching over 13 bases. Germline trimming cut 5 bases from V and 7 bases from J; bases unmatched to any gene: 11. This CDR3 has 16 amino acids. In nucleotides, the CDR3 is TGTGCCAGCAGTCCTCGAACTAGCGGGAGGGCAGGGGAGCAGTACTTC. Protein sequence: CASSPRTSGRAGEQYF.

In its sample, this clonotype was seen many times. This chain connects TRBV6-5 to TRBJ2-7; D is ambiguous. The ends were cut back, 5 bases at V and 4 bases at J, with 15 bases in the middle. Germline assignment: CDR1 MNHEY and CDR2 SVGAGI. There are 14 residues in the CDR3. The CDR3 reads CASSHRPERYEQYF. CDR3 in DNA: TGTGCCAGCAGTCACCGGCCGGAGAGGTACGAGCAGTACTTC.

This clonotype occurred many times. The chain recombines TRBV6-2 or TRBV6-3 with TRBJ2-7, with 10 bases matching TRBD2. This CDR3 has 17 residues. Germline CDR1 and CDR2: MNHEY and SVGEGT. V dropped 6 bases and J dropped 6; count of bases not matched to a gene: 17. CDR3 sequence reads: CASRRTGRLAGAGEQYF. In nucleotides, the CDR3 is TGTGCCAGCAGACGGACAGGTCGGCTAGCGGGAGCTGGCGAGCAGTACTTC.

This clonotype was observed at least ten times. V is TRBV10-1 and J is TRBJ2-2; D assignment may be TRBD1 or TRBD2 (5 bases each). The CDR3 contains 13 residues. The V end was cut by 8 bases, the J end by 4 bases, with 11 bases between. Germline V gives CDR1 WNHNN, CDR2 SYGVQD (reference sequence). The CDR3 bases are TGCGCCAGCCGGGGCGGATCCACCGGGGAGCTGTTTTTT. Translation: CASRGGSTGELFF.

This clonotype was detected ten times or more. The gene calls are TRBV12-3 or TRBV12-4 and TRBJ2-5; possible D gene TRBD2, 6 bases. The V and J ends lost 8 bases and 3 bases respectively, with 10 bases between them. The CDR3 runs to 12 residues. The CDR3 bases are TGTGCCAGCGGCGGGGTGGAAGAGACCCAGTACTTC. Its translation is CASGGVEETQYF.

This clonotype was detected ten times or more. It is unclear where the CDR3 begins or ends on the DNA, so no DNA is shown, and the CDR3 is as TCRdb lists it. This rearrangement joins TRBV12-3 or TRBV12-4 to TRBJ2-2; the table's TRBD2 call for D was not verified on the DNA. The CDR3 has 15 amino acids, counting both end residues. CDR3 region: CATRQRALGGGSCFF.

Ten or more counts support this clonotype. This chain links TRBV11-2 with TRBJ2-7; D may correspond to TRBD1 or TRBD2 (7 bases each). V was pared by 5 bases and J by 2 bases, with 16 bases between. CDR1 is SGHAT, CDR2 FQNNGV, per germline. The CDR3 runs to 15 residues. CDR3 sequence: CASSLTQGGTYEQYF. CDR3 bases: TGTGCCAGCAGCCTCACCCAGGGGGGGACCTACGAGCAGTACTTC.

This clonotype was counted at least ten times. This sequence joins TRBV28 and TRBJ1-5; 7 nucleotides agree with TRBD1. Germline CDR1 MDHEN, CDR2 SYDVKM. Trimming removed 5 bases from V and 3 bases from J; junction bases left unmatched: 7. The CDR3 covers 15 residues. CDR3 loop: CASSPDRVLNQPQHF. DNA of the CDR3: TGTGCCAGCAGTCCCGACAGGGTTCTCAATCAGCCCCAGCATTTT.

This clonotype was recorded at least ten times. The rearrangement joins TRBV9 to TRBJ2-2, with a possible D match to TRBD2 (6 bases). V lost 4 bases, J lost 2 bases, and 12 bases lay in between. Germline loops: CDR1 SGDLS, CDR2 YYNGEE. This CDR3 contains 15 residues. CDR3 nucleotide sequence: TGTGCCAGCAGCCCCGCCGGGACTAACACCGGGGAGCTGTTTTTT. It is translated as CASSPAGTNTGELFF.

This clonotype was detected many times. This chain uses TRBV6-1 with TRBJ1-5; a weak D match, TRBD1 (5 bases). The V end lost 2 bases, the J end lost 10 bases, and 21 bases lay between the germline ends. Germline CDR1 MNHNS, CDR2 SASEGT. CDR3 size: 16 residues. The CDR3 nucleotides are TGTGCCAGCAGTGAATCGGGACGTTCGACTATAGCCCCCCAGCATTTT. Protein sequence: CASSESGRSTIAPQHF.

The chain uses TRBV6-2 or TRBV6-3 and TRBJ1-5, with D maybe TRBD1 (5 bases). Germline V gives CDR1 MNHEY, CDR2 SVGEGT. V lost 6 bases and J 4 bases, leaving 13 bases between the germline ends. This CDR3 is built from 14 residues. As DNA, the CDR3 is TGTGCCAGCAGCAACGGGACTGCTAATCAGCCCCAGCATTTT. This encodes CASSNGTANQPQHF.

The sample holds many counts of this clonotype. The chain uses TRBV7-2 and TRBJ2-2; 11 bases are a match to TRBD2. The CDR3 is 16 amino acids. Trimming at V came to 3 bases and at J to 6 bases, leaving 6 bases not matched to a gene. The germline V gene encodes CDR1 SGHTA and CDR2 FQGNSA. The CDR3 nucleotides read TGTGCCAGCAGCTTCGTAGCGGGAGGGCGTGCCGGGGAGCTGTTTTTT. This translates into CASSFVAGGRAGELFF. Variable domain in full (rest from reference TRBV7-2 and TRBJ2-2): GAGVSQSPSNKVTEKGKDVELRCDPISGHTALYWYRQSLGQGLEFLIYFQGNSAPDKSGLPSDRFSAERTGGSVSTLTIQRTQQEDSAVYLCASSFVAGGRAGELFFGEGSRLTVL.

This clonotype was detected many times. The V call is TRBV29-1, the J call TRBJ1-1, with a possible D match to TRBD1 (5 bases). CDR1 is SQVTM and CDR2 is ANQGSEA in the germline V gene. V lost 8 bases, J lost 1 base, and 14 bases lay in between. The length of the CDR3 is 13 residues. The CDR3 coding sequence is TGCAGCTCGACGGGACGGGAGAACACTGAAGCTTTCTTT. This translates into CSSTGRENTEAFF.

This clonotype has just one count. The chain has TRBV6-1 and TRBJ2-7; TRBD1 matches 7 bases. The junction had 4 bases not matched to a gene; V was cut back by 8 bases and J by 3 bases. Germline values: CDR1 MNHNS, CDR2 SASEGT. The CDR3 is 12 amino acids. The CDR3 region has the DNA TGTGCCAGCCGGGACAGCGACTACGAGCAGTACTTC. It encodes CASRDSDYEQYF.

This clonotype was counted at least ten times. The chain links TRBV20-1 to TRBJ2-2; D gene unclear. CDR1 is DFQATT and CDR2 is SNEGSKA in the germline V gene (reference sequence). V was shortened by 4 bases and J by 0 bases, with 6 bases between the two germline ends. The CDR3 consists of 13 residues. In DNA form, the CDR3 reads TGCAGTGCTATAGGGCCGAACACCGGGGAGCTGTTTTTT. Its protein is CSAIGPNTGELFF.

This clonotype showed up many times. The chain couples TRBV24-1 to TRBJ2-5, with D unclear. Germline V gene lookup returns CDR1 KGHDR and CDR2 SFDVKD. CDR3 size: 12 residues. V lost 0 bases and J 12 bases, leaving 10 bases between the germline ends. Written as DNA, the CDR3 is TGTGCCACCAGTGATTTGAGAGGTTCGAAGTACTTC. Its protein product is CATSDLRGSKYF.

This clonotype was seen many times. The chain carries TRBV3-1 and TRBJ1-2; 7 bases fit TRBD1. Germline assignment: CDR1 LGHDT and CDR2 YNNKEL (reference sequence). CDR3 size: 17 residues. V lost 3 bases to trimming and J lost 5 bases; unmatched junction nucleotides: 15. CDR3 in DNA: TGTGCCAGCAGCCACTTACCCGGGGACAGTCGCTTTTATGGCTACACCTTC. The encoded protein is CASSHLPGDSRFYGYTF. The complete variable domain, with remaining parts taken from reference TRBV3-1 and TRBJ1-2, reads DTAVSQTPKYLVTQMGNDKSIKCEQNLGHDTMYWYKQDSKKFLKIMFSYNNKELIINETVPNRFSPKSPDKAHLNLHINSLELGDSAVYFCASSHLPGDSRFYGYTFGSGTRLTVV.

CDR3 DNA: TGTGCCAGCAGTGTGGTCACCCAAGAGACCCAGTACTTC. This translates into CASSVVTQETQYF. This chain uses TRBV6-2 or TRBV6-3 with TRBJ2-5; D is uncertain. V was shortened by 5 bases and J by 1 base, with 8 bases between the two germline ends. CDR3 size: 13 residues. Germline V gene lookup returns CDR1 MNHEY and CDR2 SVGEGT.

The chain is built from TRBV11-2 and TRBJ1-2; D is possibly TRBD1 (5 bases). The CDR3 spans 17 residues. Germline values: CDR1 SGHAT, CDR2 FQNNGV. Trimming removed 4 bases from V and 6 bases from J, with 24 bases in between. CDR3 bases: TGTGCCAGCAGCTCAAGGGGAAAAGGGCACCCGTCGAATGGCTACACCTTC. This translates into CASSSRGKGHPSNGYTF. Variable domain in full (rest from reference TRBV11-2 and TRBJ1-2): EAGVAQSPRYKIIEKRQSVAFWCNPISGHATLYWYQQILGQGPKLLIQFQNNGVVDDSQLPKDRFSAERLKGVDSTLKIQPAKLEDSAVYLCASSSRGKGHPSNGYTFGSGTRLTVV.

In its sample, this clonotype was seen many times. The chain links TRBV20-1 to TRBJ2-7; the match to TRBD1 covers 11 bases. From germline, CDR1 is DFQATT and CDR2 SNEGSKA (reference sequence). With 1 base clipped from V and 3 bases from J, the junction kept 8 bases outside the gene matches. The CDR3 is 16 residues long. CDR3 nucleotides: TGCAGTGCTAGAGCCTACAACGGGACAGGGGGCTACGAGCAGTACTTC. Translation: CSARAYNGTGGYEQYF.

V gene TRBV7-2 combines with J gene TRBJ1-1; D is uncertain. The germline CDR1 and CDR2 sequences are SGHTA and FQGNSA. V gave up 7 bases and J gave up 1 base, with 13 bases separating them. This CDR3 spans 14 amino acids. CDR3 loop: CASTPMTKNTEAFF. CDR3 in DNA: TGTGCCAGCACCCCCATGACGAAGAACACTGAAGCTTTCTTT.